This T cell receptor beta chain was retrieved from a study of blood T cell repertoires in COVID-19. Study-wide context: Material from acute and convalescent COVID-19 was sourced from the United States, Italy and Spain. PBMCs, B-cell-depleted T cells, or T cells provided the cDNA or gDNA that made up the material.

The trim removed 0 bases at V and 5 bases at J, leaving 12 bases unmatched. CDR1 GTSNPN and CDR2 SVGIG come from the germline V gene (reference sequence). The length of the CDR3 is 16 residues. In the study's own analysis: Amplifying reference gene primers gave estimates of nucleated cell counts. Method: immunoSEQ multiplex PCR; TCRdb's copy keeps in-frame clones and lacks some. The DNA was the basis for D and trimming; V, J and clone size are from that table. The sample consists of fewer than 80,000 clones, around 80% of them appearing once. This chain links TRBV30 with TRBJ1-1, with 7 nucleotides matching TRBD1. This clonotype originated in a human donor in a cohort sampled during active COVID-19. The specimen sequenced was peripheral blood. CDR3 residues: CAWSVKGAIGETEAFF. The CDR3 coding sequence is TGTGCCTGGAGTGTGAAGGGGGCGATCGGCGAGACTGAAGCTTTCTTT.